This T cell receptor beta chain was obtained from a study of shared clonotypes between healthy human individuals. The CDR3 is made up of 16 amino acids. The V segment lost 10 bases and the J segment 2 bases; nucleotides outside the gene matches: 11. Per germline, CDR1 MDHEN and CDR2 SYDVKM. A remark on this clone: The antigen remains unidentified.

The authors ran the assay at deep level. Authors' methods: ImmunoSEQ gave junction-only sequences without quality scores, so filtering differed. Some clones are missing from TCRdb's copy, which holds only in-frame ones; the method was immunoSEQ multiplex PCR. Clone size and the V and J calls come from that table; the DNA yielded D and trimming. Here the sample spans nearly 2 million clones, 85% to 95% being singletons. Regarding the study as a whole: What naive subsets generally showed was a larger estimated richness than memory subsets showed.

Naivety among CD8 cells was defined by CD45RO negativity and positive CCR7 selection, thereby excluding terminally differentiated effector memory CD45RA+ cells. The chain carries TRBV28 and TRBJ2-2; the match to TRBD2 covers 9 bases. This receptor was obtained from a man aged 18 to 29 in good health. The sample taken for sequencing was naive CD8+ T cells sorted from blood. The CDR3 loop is CAILALAGENTGELFF. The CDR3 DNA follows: TGTGCCATCCTCGCCTTAGCGGGGGAAAACACCGGGGAGCTGTTTTTT.